A selection of T cell receptor beta chains follows, all from one sample in a study of blood T cell repertoires in COVID-19. This table comes from immunoSEQ multiplex PCR, and its TCRdb copy is limited to in-frame clones, with some not included. Of roughly 400,000 clones listed, around nine tenths are singletons. What was sequenced was PBMCs or T cells enriched from blood (not recorded which). These receptors were taken from a young woman who had been exposed to COVID-19. The CDR3 runs from the conserved cysteine through the conserved F or W. D genes are given only for firm matches. The listing skips clone size in some rows; elsewhere it reads once, few, many or a size class.

D gene	CDR3 length	V gene	clone size	J gene	CDR3 DNA	CDR3 protein
NA	13	TRBV10-3	NA	TRBJ2-5	TGTGCCATGTCCCTCGGGGTTCAAGAGACCCAGTACTTC	CAMSLGVQETQYF
NA	12	TRBV10-3	NA	TRBJ1-2	TGTGCCATCAGTGATGTATCCTATGGCTACACCTTC	CAISDVSYGYTF
TRBD1	14	TRBV27	NA	TRBJ1-5	TGTGCCAGCAGTGTGACAGGGGTTGATCAGCCCCAGCATTTT	CASSVTGVDQPQHF
NA	14	TRBV27	NA	TRBJ2-2	TGTGCCAGCAGTTTAAGCCAGAACACCGGGGAGCTGTTTTTT	CASSLSQNTGELFF
TRBD1	15	TRBV6-5	NA	TRBJ1-1	TGTGCCAGCAGAAAGCCGGGACAGGGCGCCACTGAAGCTTTCTTT	CASRKPGQGATEAFF
TRBD1	15	TRBV4-3	once	TRBJ1-5	TGCGCCAGCAGCCAGGAGACAGGGAGCAATCAGCCCCAGCATTTT	CASSQETGSNQPQHF
NA	16	TRBV7-2	NA	TRBJ2-3	TGTGCCAGCTCCCATTTTCGGGAACCCCCGGCAGATACGCAGTATTTT	CASSHFREPPADTQYF
NA	16	TRBV9	NA	TRBJ1-1	TGTGCCAGCAGCCCGGTAGACAAGGGAGTGAACACTGAAGCTTTCTTT	CASSPVDKGVNTEAFF
NA	14	TRBV9	NA	TRBJ2-3	TGTGCCAGCAGCCCGACCCTGACCGGGAATACGCAGTATTTT	CASSPTLTGNTQYF
TRBD2	17	TRBV5-4	NA	TRBJ2-3	TGTGCCAGCAGCTTGGGATTAGCGGGAGGGAGCACAGATACGCAGTATTTT	CASSLGLAGGSTDTQYF
NA	16	TRBV5-1	NA	TRBJ1-1	TGCGCCAGCAGCTTGGCAGGGATATCTCTGAACACTGAAGCTTTCTTT	CASSLAGISLNTEAFF
NA	16	TRBV24-1	NA	TRBJ2-1	TGTGCCACCAGTGAGAAAACAGGGCGCCCCTACAATGAGCAGTTCTTC	CATSEKTGRPYNEQFF
TRBD2	15	TRBV27	NA	TRBJ2-7	TGTGCCAGCAGTTTAAAGGGACTAGCAGCCTACGAGCAGTACTTC	CASSLKGLAAYEQYF
NA	15	TRBV28	NA	TRBJ2-7	TGTGCCAGCAGTTTATTGAATCGGGTGTCGTACGAGCAGTACTTC	CASSLLNRVSYEQYF
NA	13	TRBV7-8	once	TRBJ2-5	TGTGCCAGCAGCCATGTATCCCAAGAGACCCAGTACTTC	CASSHVSQETQYF
TRBD1	14	TRBV30	NA	TRBJ1-6	TGTGCCTGGACTTGGACAGGGGATAATTCACCCCTCCACTTT	CAWTWTGDNSPLHF
TRBD2	15	TRBV9	NA	TRBJ2-1	TGTGCCAGCAGCGTAGGGGTCGGGGGGAATGTTGAGCAGTTCTTC	CASSVGVGGNVEQFF
NA	14	TRBV4-3	once	TRBJ1-4	TGCGCCAGCAGCCAAGATTGGGCAAATGAAAAACTGTTTTTT	CASSQDWANEKLFF
TRBD2	16	TRBV7-9	NA	TRBJ2-1	TGTGCCAGCAGCTCCCGAGGACTAGTGCCCTACAATGAGCAGTTCTTC	CASSSRGLVPYNEQFF
TRBD1	17	TRBV5-8	NA	TRBJ1-1	TGTGCCAGCAGCTTGGTTAGGGCAGGGGGCTTGAACACTGAAGCTTTCTTT	CASSLVRAGGLNTEAFF
TRBD1	13	TRBV10-3	NA	TRBJ1-1	TGTGCCAGTCGACAGGGACTGAACACTGAAGCTTTCTTT	CASRQGLNTEAFF
NA	16	TRBV11-2	NA	TRBJ2-2	TGTGCCAGCAGCTTAGATACGTCCTCCGGCACCGGGGAGCTGTTTTTT	CASSLDTSSGTGELFF
TRBD1	15	TRBV9	NA	TRBJ2-5	TGTGCCAGCAGCGCGGGACAGGGAAGCCAAGAGACCCAGTACTTC	CASSAGQGSQETQYF
TRBD1	15	TRBV24-1	NA	TRBJ2-3	TGTGCCACCAGTGACCCCGGGACAGGGACAGATACGCAGTATTTT	CATSDPGTGTDTQYF
TRBD1	15	TRBV15	NA	TRBJ2-2	TGTGCCACCAGCAGATCGGACAGGGACACCGGGGAGCTGTTTTTT	CATSRSDRDTGELFF